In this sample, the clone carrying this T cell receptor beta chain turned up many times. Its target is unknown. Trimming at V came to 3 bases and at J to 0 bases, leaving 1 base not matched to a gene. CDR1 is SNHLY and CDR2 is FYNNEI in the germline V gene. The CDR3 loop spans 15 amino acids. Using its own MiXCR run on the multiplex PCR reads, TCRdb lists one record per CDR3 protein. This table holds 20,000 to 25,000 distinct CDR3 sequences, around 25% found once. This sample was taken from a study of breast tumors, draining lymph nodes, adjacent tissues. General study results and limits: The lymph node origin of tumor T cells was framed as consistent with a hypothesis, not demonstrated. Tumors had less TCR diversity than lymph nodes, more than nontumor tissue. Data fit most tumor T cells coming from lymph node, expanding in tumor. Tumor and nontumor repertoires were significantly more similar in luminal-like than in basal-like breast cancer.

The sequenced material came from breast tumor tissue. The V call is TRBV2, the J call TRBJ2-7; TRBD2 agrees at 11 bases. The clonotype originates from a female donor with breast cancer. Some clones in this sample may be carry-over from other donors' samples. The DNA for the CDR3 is TGTGCCAGCAGTGAGACTAGCGGGGTCTCCTACGAGCAGTACTTC. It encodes CASSETSGVSYEQYF. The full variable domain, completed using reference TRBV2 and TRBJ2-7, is EPEVTQTPSHQVTQMGQEVILRCVPISNHLYFYWYRQILGQKVEFLVSFYNNEISEKSEIFDDQFSVERPDGSNFTLKIRSTKLEDSAMYFCASSETSGVSYEQYFGPGTRLTVT.